A single sample is the source of the 5 T cell receptor beta chains below, sequenced in a study of Ad26.COV2.S vaccination and SARS-CoV-2 variants. Produced via immunoSEQ multiplex PCR; TCRdb's table is partial and in-frame only. The sample consists of 300,000 to 450,000 clones, about 92% of them appearing once. Material: peripheral blood, obtained after recovery from COVID-19. These receptors all stem from a human donor who had recovered from COVID-19.

V gene TRBV19 combines with J gene TRBJ1-2, with D unclear. The CDR3 consists of 16 residues. Deletions cut 7 bases from V and 1 base from J, with 19 bases between. Per the germline V gene, CDR1 is LNHDA and CDR2 is SQIVND (reference sequence). The CDR3 region is CASMTTPGSYNYGYTF. In DNA form, the CDR3 reads TGTGCCAGTATGACAACCCCGGGATCCTATAACTATGGCTACACCTTC.

The V and J genes are TRBV11-2 and TRBJ1-2; no firm D call. Germline loops: CDR1 SGHAT, CDR2 FQNNGV. Trimming took 1 base from V and 5 from J, leaving 8 bases between them. The CDR3 has 13 amino acids. The CDR3 DNA reads TGTGCCAGCAGCTTAGTCAGCGAATATGGCTACACCTTC. Translating gives CASSLVSEYGYTF.

The rearrangement joins TRBV9 to TRBJ2-2; 11 nucleotides match TRBD2. This CDR3 comprises 14 residues. The ends lost 5 bases at V and 4 bases at J; junction bases unmatched: 1. Germline-derived CDR1 and CDR2 are SGDLS and YYNGEE. The CDR3 nucleotides are TGTGCCAGCAGTAGCGGGGGGGCCACCGGGGAGCTGTTTTTT. Its translation: CASSSGGATGELFF.

The rearrangement links TRBV5-4 to TRBJ1-4; 8 positions match TRBD1. V lost 0 bases and J lost 6; bases outside the gene matches: 1. The V gene's germline CDR1 is SGHNT and CDR2 YYREEE (reference sequence). The length of the CDR3 is 14 residues. In nucleotides, the CDR3 is TGTGCCAGCAGCTTGGGGACAGGGTATGAAAAACTGTTTTTT. It is translated as CASSLGTGYEKLFF.

V and J are TRBV7-9 and TRBJ2-7, with 7 bases fitting TRBD1. The junction had 5 bases not matched to a gene; V was cut back by 4 bases and J by 2 bases. Germline V lookup: CDR1 SEHNR, CDR2 FQNEAQ (reference sequence). The CDR3 loop spans 14 amino acids. The CDR3 DNA sequence: TGTGCCAGCAGCTCCCCGGGGACAGCCTACGAGCAGTACTTC. It is translated as CASSSPGTAYEQYF.